The clone carrying this TCR beta chain was observed at least ten times. This sample was included in a study of early T cells in non-severe SARS-CoV-2 infection. In TCRdb, the 5' RACE reads were re-called with MiXCR into one record per CDR3 protein. Seen here are about 76,000 distinct CDR3 sequences, approximately 12% observed once, and the top ten hold more than 3%. The receptor was isolated from an adult who was a healthcare worker with PCR-confirmed SARS-CoV-2 infection or an uninfected control (not recorded which). The source material was whole blood.

CDR3 sequence (DNA): TGTGCCAGCAGGGGGACTAGCGGGAGGGACGAGGAGACCCAGTACTTC. It is translated as CASRGTSGRDEETQYF. The chain is built from TRBV6-6 and TRBJ2-5; 16 bases align to TRBD2. CDR1 MNHNY and CDR2 SVGAGI come from the germline V gene (reference sequence). The CDR3 has 16 amino acids. V gave up 6 bases and J gave up 5 bases; unmatched junction bases: 6.